The T cell receptor (beta chain) under discussion was sequenced for a study of cytomegalovirus exposure and HLA in healthy donors. Overall study context: In an earlier analysis, 90 million to 130 million unique TCR beta sequences were found from some 200 million T cells.

The CDR3 contains 13 residues. With 8 bases removed from V and 1 base from J, the gap between germline ends came to 9 bases. CDR1 and CDR2 (germline): LNHDA, SQIVND (reference sequence). The PCR used 60 Vbeta and 13 Jbeta primers. The assay was immunoSEQ multiplex PCR, and TCRdb's table has in-frame clones only and misses some. Among under 120,000 clones, around three quarters were seen once, and the ten largest hold roughly 2.6%. This clone was recorded a few times. What it recognizes is unknown. Points from the study as a whole: A few V segments could not be told apart, such as TRBV6-2 and TRBV6-3, and were left out. TCR beta chain V- and J-gene trimming was linked, in a later analysis, to a missense variant in DCLRE1C.

Sequenced material: PBMCs. The V gene is TRBV19, the J gene TRBJ1-3, with no clear D. The TCR was taken from a middle-aged man in good health and CMV-seropositive. CDR3 DNA: TGTGCCAGTCGACTGCAATCTGGAAACACCATATATTTT. This translates into CASRLQSGNTIYF.